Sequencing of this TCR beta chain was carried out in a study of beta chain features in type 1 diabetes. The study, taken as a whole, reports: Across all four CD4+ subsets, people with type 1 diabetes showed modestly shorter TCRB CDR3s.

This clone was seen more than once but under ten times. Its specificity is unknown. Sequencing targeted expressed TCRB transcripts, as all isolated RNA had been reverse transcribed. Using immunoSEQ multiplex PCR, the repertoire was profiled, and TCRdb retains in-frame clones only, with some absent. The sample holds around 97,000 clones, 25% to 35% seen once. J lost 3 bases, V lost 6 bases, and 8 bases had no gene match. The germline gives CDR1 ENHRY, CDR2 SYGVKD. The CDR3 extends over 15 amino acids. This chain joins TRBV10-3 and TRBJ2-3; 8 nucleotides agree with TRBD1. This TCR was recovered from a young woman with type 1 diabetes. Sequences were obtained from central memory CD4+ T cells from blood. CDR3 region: CAISSGTGYTDTQYF. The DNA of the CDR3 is TGTGCCATCAGCTCCGGGACAGGATATACAGATACGCAGTATTTT.